This entry features one T cell receptor (beta chain) sequence. The antigen is undetermined. Germline CDR1 and CDR2: MNHEY and SMNVEV (reference sequence). The CDR3 sequence is 15 residues long. The V and J ends lost 5 bases and 3 bases respectively, with 14 bases between them. The data were taken from a study of cytomegalovirus exposure and HLA in healthy donors. Findings of the study overall: A later analysis appeared to link common viral pathogens to several of the most significant clusters. The investigators catalogued 150 to 200 TCR beta chains as cytomegalovirus-associated. The likely origin of a cluster of highly shared sequence variants was a sequencing artifact.

The PCR made use of 60 Vbeta and 13 Jbeta primers. Here immunoSEQ multiplex PCR was the method, and the copy in TCRdb shows in-frame clones only, minus some. There are about 160,000 clones in the sample; approximately 80% occur only once, and 6.3% lies in the top ten. The chain carries TRBV27 and TRBJ2-4; D may be TRBD2 (5 bases). The sequencing input was PBMCs. This receptor was taken from a male donor in good health and CMV-seropositive. The CDR3 DNA follows: TGTGCCAGCAGTCTCGTCCGCGCGGGCAAAAACATTCAGTACTTC. Amino acids: CASSLVRAGKNIQYF.